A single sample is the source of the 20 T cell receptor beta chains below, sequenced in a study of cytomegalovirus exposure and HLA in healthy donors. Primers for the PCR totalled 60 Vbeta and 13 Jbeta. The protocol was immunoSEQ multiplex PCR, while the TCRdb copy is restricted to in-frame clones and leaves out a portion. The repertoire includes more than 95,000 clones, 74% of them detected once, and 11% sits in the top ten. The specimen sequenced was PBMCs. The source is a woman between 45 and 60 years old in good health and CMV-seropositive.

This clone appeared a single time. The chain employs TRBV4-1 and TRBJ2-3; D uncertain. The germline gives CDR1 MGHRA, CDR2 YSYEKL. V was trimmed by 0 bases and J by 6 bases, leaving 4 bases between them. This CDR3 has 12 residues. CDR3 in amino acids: CASSQDRDTQYF. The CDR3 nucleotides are TGCGCCAGCAGCCAAGATCGGGATACGCAGTATTTT.

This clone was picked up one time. CDR3 residues: CAWSRTGVPEAFF. The DNA of the CDR3 is TGTGCCTGGAGCCGAACAGGGGTCCCTGAAGCTTTCTTT. This chain uses TRBV30 with TRBJ1-1; TRBD1 matches 7 bases. The J segment lost 6 bases and the V segment lost 3 bases, leaving 7 bases of the junction unmatched. This CDR3 is 13 amino acids long. The germline gives CDR1 GTSNPN, CDR2 SVGIG (reference sequence).

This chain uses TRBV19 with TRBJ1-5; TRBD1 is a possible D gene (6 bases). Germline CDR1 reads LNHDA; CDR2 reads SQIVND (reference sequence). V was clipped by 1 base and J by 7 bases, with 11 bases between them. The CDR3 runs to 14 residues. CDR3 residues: CASSIGPTGQPQHF. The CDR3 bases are TGTGCCAGTAGTATAGGCCCAACAGGGCAGCCCCAGCATTTT.

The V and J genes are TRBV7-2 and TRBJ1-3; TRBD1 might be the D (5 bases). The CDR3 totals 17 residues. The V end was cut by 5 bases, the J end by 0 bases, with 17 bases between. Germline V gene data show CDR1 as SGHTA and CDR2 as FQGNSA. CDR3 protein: CASSQLLGGGSGNTIYF. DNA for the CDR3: TGTGCCAGCAGCCAACTCCTGGGGGGGGGCTCTGGAAACACCATATATTTT.

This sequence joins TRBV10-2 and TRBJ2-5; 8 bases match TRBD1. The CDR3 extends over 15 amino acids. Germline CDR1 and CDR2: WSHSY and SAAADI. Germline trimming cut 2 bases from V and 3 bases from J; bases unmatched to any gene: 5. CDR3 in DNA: TGCGCCAGCAGTGAGACAGGGGGAGCGGAAGAGACCCAGTACTTC. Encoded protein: CASSETGGAEETQYF.

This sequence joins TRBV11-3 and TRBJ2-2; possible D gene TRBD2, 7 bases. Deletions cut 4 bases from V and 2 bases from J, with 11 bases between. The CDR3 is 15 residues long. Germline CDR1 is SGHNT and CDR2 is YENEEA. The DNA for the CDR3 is TGTGCCAGCAGCTGGGGGGGGGCAAACACCGGGGAGCTGTTTTTT. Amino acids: CASSWGGANTGELFF.

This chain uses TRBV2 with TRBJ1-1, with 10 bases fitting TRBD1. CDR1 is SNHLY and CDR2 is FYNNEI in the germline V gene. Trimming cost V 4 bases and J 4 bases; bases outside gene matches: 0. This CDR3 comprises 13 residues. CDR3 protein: CASSGDRGTEAFF. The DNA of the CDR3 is TGTGCCAGCAGTGGGGACAGGGGCACTGAAGCTTTCTTT.

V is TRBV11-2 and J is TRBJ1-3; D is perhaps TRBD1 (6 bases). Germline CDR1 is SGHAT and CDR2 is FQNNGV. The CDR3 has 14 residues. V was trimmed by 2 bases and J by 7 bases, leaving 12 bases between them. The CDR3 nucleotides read TGTGCCAGCAGCTTAACAGGGCAGGGGAACACCATATATTTT. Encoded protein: CASSLTGQGNTIYF. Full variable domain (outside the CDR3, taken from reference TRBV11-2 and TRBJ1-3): EAGVAQSPRYKIIEKRQSVAFWCNPISGHATLYWYQQILGQGPKLLIQFQNNGVVDDSQLPKDRFSAERLKGVDSTLKIQPAKLEDSAVYLCASSLTGQGNTIYFGEGSWLTVV.

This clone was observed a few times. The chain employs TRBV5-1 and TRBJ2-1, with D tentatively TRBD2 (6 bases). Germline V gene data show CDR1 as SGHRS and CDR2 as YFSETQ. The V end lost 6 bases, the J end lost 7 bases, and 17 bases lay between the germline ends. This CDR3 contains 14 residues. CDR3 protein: CASTQSGYRNEQFF. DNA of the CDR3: TGCGCCAGCACCCAGAGCGGGTACCGGAATGAGCAGTTCTTC.

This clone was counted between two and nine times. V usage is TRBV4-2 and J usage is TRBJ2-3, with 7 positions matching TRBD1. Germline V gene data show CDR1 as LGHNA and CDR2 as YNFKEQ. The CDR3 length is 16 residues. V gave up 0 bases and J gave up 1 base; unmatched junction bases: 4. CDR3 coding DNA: TGTGCCAGCAGCCAAGATAGGGGGCTTGGCACAGATACGCAGTATTTT. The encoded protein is CASSQDRGLGTDTQYF.

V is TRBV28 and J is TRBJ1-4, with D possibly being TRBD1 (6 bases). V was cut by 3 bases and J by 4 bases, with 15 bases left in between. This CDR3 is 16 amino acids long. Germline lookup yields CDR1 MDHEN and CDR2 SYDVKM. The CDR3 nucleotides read TGTGCCAGCAGTTTTTACGGGGGGCGAAATAATGAAAAACTGTTTTTT. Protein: CASSFYGGRNNEKLFF.

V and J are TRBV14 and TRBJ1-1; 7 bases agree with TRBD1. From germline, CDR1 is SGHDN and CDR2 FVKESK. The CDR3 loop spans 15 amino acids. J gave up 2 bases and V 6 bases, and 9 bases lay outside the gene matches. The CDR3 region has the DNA TGTGCCAGCAGTCTCAAGGGACAGAAAAACACTGAAGCTTTCTTT. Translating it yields CASSLKGQKNTEAFF.

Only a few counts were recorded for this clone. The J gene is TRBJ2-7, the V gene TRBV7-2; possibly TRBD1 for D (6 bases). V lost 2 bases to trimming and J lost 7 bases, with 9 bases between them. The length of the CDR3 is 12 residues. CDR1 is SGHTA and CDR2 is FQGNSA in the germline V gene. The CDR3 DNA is TGTGCCAGCAGCTTACAGGGGCCGGAGCAGTACTTC. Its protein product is CASSLQGPEQYF.

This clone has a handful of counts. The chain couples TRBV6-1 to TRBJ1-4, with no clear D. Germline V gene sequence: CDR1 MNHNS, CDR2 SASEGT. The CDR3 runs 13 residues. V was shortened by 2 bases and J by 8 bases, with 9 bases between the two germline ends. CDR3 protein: CASSESTVEKLFF. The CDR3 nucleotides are TGTGCCAGCAGTGAAAGTACAGTCGAAAAACTGTTTTTT.

DNA of the CDR3: TGTGCCTGGGGTACCGGGACATTTGGCTACGAGCAGTACTTC. This sequence encodes CAWGTGTFGYEQYF. The gene calls are TRBV30 and TRBJ2-7; D possibly corresponds to TRBD1 (6 bases). From germline, CDR1 is GTSNPN and CDR2 SVGIG (reference sequence). The CDR3 extends over 14 amino acids. V gave up 5 bases and J gave up 3 bases, with 17 bases separating them.

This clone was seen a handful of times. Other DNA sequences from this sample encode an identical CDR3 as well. The CDR3 sequence: CASSFGTGGIGYTF. The CDR3 nucleotides read TGTGCCAGCAGTTTTGGGACAGGGGGTATTGGCTACACCTTC. The chain uses TRBV28 and TRBJ1-2, with TRBD1 matching 11 bases. The CDR3 runs 14 residues. J gave up 7 bases and V 3 bases, and 4 bases lay outside the gene matches. The germline V gene has CDR1 MDHEN and CDR2 SYDVKM.

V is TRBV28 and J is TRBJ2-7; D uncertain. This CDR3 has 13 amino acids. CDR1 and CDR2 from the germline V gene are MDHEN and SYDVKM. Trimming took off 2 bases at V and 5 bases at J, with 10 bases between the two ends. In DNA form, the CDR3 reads TGTGCCAGCAGTTTAGTAGTGCCCGACGAGCAGTACTTC. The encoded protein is CASSLVVPDEQYF.

The CDR3 coding sequence is TGCAGCGTTGACAGGGTCTATGGCTACACCTTC. This encodes CSVDRVYGYTF. The chain combines TRBV29-1 with TRBJ1-2; TRBD1 might be the D (5 bases). CDR3 length equals 11 residues. Germline CDR1 SQVTM, CDR2 ANQGSEA. V was trimmed by 3 bases and J by 4 bases, leaving 6 bases between them.

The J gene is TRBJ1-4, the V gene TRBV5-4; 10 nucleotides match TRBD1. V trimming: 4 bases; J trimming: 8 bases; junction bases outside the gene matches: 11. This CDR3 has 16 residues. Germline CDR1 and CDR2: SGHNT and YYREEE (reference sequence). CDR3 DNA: TGTGCCAGCAGCCGTTCAGGGACAGGGGTGCGGGAAAAACTGTTTTTT. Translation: CASSRSGTGVREKLFF.

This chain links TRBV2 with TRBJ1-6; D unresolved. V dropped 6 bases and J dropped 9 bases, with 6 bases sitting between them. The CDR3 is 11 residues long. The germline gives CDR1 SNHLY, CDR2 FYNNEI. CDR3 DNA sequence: TGTGCCAGCAGGGAGGGTTCACCCCTCCACTTT. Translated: CASREGSPLHF.